These 23 T cell receptor beta chains originate from one sample sequenced in a study of cytomegalovirus exposure and HLA in healthy donors. The study ran its PCR with 60 Vbeta and 13 Jbeta primers. Sequencing was performed with immunoSEQ multiplex PCR; in TCRdb, only in-frame clones are kept and a portion is missing. The repertoire consists of approximately 110,000 clones, with roughly 70% occurring once and the leading ten covering roughly 5.3%. The sample was PBMCs. Receptor source: a woman in her 70s in good health and CMV-seropositive.

The genes are TRBV7-6 and TRBJ1-2; tentative D call: TRBD1 (6 bases). Per germline, CDR1 SGHVS and CDR2 FNYEAQ. The ends were cut back, 8 bases at V and 7 bases at J, with 20 bases in the middle. CDR3 size: 14 residues. CDR3 sequence reads: CASAPIPGVAGYTF. DNA for the CDR3: TGTGCCAGCGCTCCGATACCAGGGGTGGCTGGCTACACCTTC.

On this clone itself: Germline and junction disagree at one end, which may indicate a read error. The J gene is TRBJ1-4, the V gene TRBV7-9; D uncertain. This CDR3 has 12 amino acids. Germline V gene sequence: CDR1 SEHNR, CDR2 FQNEAQ (reference sequence). DNA of the CDR3: TGTGCCAGCAGCCCTATGGGCCCCGGATTCCTTTTT. This codes for CASSPMGPGFLF. The variable domain in full, with the rest retrieved from reference TRBV7-9 and TRBJ1-4, is DTGVSQNPRHKITKRGQNVTFRCDPISEHNRLYWYRQTLGQGPEFLTYFQNEAQLEKSRLLSDRFSAERPKGSFSTLEIQRTEQGDSAMYLCASSPMGPGFLFGSGTQLSVL.

The chain couples TRBV18 to TRBJ2-7, with 9 bases fitting TRBD2. Unmatched junction bases numbered 18, after V lost 3 bases and J lost 3 bases. In germline, CDR1 is KGHSH, CDR2 LQKENI. The CDR3 consists of 19 residues. The chain's CDR3 is CASSPGLAAPRFDYYEQYF. Written as DNA, the CDR3 is TGTGCCAGCTCACCGGGACTAGCAGCCCCTCGGTTCGACTACTACGAGCAGTACTTC.

The chain combines TRBV6-1 with TRBJ1-3, with D perhaps matching TRBD1 (6 bases). Trimming shortened V by 4 bases and J by 6 bases, and 10 bases separated the two germline ends. Per germline, CDR1 MNHNS and CDR2 SASEGT. The CDR3 extends over 13 amino acids. CDR3 loop: CASSGVGQNTIYF. The CDR3 nucleotides read TGTGCCAGCAGTGGCGTGGGACAAAACACCATATATTTT.

The chain joins TRBV27 to TRBJ1-6; tentatively, D is TRBD1 (5 bases). The CDR3 covers 17 residues. Germline CDR1 is MNHEY and CDR2 is SMNVEV (reference sequence). V gave up 5 bases and J gave up 0 bases, with 14 bases separating them. CDR3 amino acids: CASSRGGFLSYNSPLHF. The CDR3 DNA follows: TGTGCCAGCAGTCGGGGGGGGTTTCTCTCCTATAATTCACCCCTCCACTTT.

V usage is TRBV2 and J usage is TRBJ2-1; 7 bases align to TRBD2. Germline CDR1 is SNHLY and CDR2 is FYNNEI. With V trimmed by 7 bases and J by 8 bases, 2 bases remained unmatched. This CDR3 is built from 11 residues. The CDR3, as DNA: TGTGCCAGCATGGGGGGGTATGAGCAGTTCTTC. Its translation is CASMGGYEQFF.

This chain connects TRBV7-9 to TRBJ1-2, with 9 nucleotides matching TRBD1. V lost 1 base to trimming and J lost 14 bases; unmatched junction nucleotides: 8. Per germline, CDR1 SEHNR and CDR2 FQNEAQ (reference sequence). This CDR3 is built from 13 residues. The chain's CDR3 is CASSLGDRELETF. The CDR3 nucleotides are TGTGCCAGCAGCTTAGGGGACAGGGAGCTGGAAACCTTC.

V and J are TRBV21-1 and TRBJ2-7; the table's TRBD1 call for D was not verified on the DNA. TRBV21-1 is an annotated pseudogene. CDR3 length equals 14 residues. Here the CDR3 DNA reads TGTGCCAGCAGTTCCGGGACAGGGTCCTACGAGCAGTACTTC. It yields the protein CASSSGTGSYEQYF.

The chain joins TRBV6-6 to TRBJ1-1; no clear D. CDR3 length equals 11 residues. Deletions cut 2 bases from V and 8 bases from J, with 6 bases between. CDR1 is MNHNY, CDR2 SVGAGI, per germline (reference sequence). This CDR3 is CASSYPIEAFF. The CDR3 nucleotides read TGTGCCAGCAGTTACCCTATAGAAGCTTTCTTT.

V usage is TRBV10-3 and J usage is TRBJ2-3, with 10 nucleotides matching TRBD1. The junction had 3 bases not matched to a gene; V was cut back by 10 bases and J by 5 bases. This CDR3 has 12 residues. The germline V gene encodes CDR1 ENHRY and CDR2 SYGVKD. The CDR3 DNA is TGTGCCACCGGACAGGGGGAAGATACGCAGTATTTT. It yields the protein CATGQGEDTQYF.

V usage is TRBV13 and J usage is TRBJ1-1; no firm D call. V was clipped by 3 bases and J by 10 bases, with 12 bases between them. The germline CDR1 and CDR2 sequences are PRHDT and FYEKMQ (reference sequence). The CDR3 extends over 12 amino acids. Written as DNA, the CDR3 is TGTGCCAGCAGCTTGACTAACCCTGGAGCTTTCTTT. Translated: CASSLTNPGAFF. The variable domain in full, completed from reference TRBV13 and TRBJ1-1, reads AAGVIQSPRHLIKEKRETATLKCYPIPRHDTVYWYQQGPGQDPQFLISFYEKMQSDKGSIPDRFSAQQFSDYHSELNMSSLELGDSALYFCASSLTNPGAFFGQGTRLTVV.

The genes are TRBV6-6 and TRBJ1-1; tentative D call: TRBD1 (5 bases). Germline V gene lookup returns CDR1 MNHNY and CDR2 SVGAGI (reference sequence). The V and J ends lost 6 bases and 6 bases respectively, with 17 bases between them. This CDR3 region has 14 residues. Written as DNA, the CDR3 is TGTGCCAGCAGGAGCCGGGGGGTGGGCGCTGAAGCTTTCTTT. As protein: CASRSRGVGAEAFF.

The chain uses TRBV29-1 and TRBJ1-1; D is unclear. CDR3 size: 13 residues. Germline assignment: CDR1 SQVTM and CDR2 ANQGSEA. Between the trimmed V and J ends, which lost 6 bases and 1 base, there was a span of 12 bases. This chain's CDR3 is CSVGRTENTEAFF. The DNA of the CDR3 is TGCAGCGTGGGGAGGACGGAGAACACTGAAGCTTTCTTT.

The chain links TRBV6-1 to TRBJ2-2; D possibly corresponds to TRBD1 (5 bases). The CDR3 totals 15 residues. Trimming stripped 2 bases from V and 7 bases from J, with 14 bases between. Germline CDR1 reads MNHNS; CDR2 reads SASEGT. Written as DNA, the CDR3 is TGTGCCAGCAGTGAAAGGACAATGGGTAGCGGGGAGCTGTTTTTT. It is translated as CASSERTMGSGELFF.

V and J are TRBV2 and TRBJ1-6, with 9 nucleotides matching TRBD1. The germline gives CDR1 SNHLY, CDR2 FYNNEI. The CDR3 loop spans 16 amino acids. The V gene end was trimmed by 5 bases and the J gene end by 5 bases; junction bases not matched to a gene: 7. CDR3: CASSLQGALNNSPLHF. Written as DNA, the CDR3 is TGTGCCAGCAGTTTACAGGGGGCGCTTAATAATTCACCCCTCCACTTT.

CDR3 sequence: CAWSLLRGFNPTEAFF. The DNA of the CDR3 is TGTGCCTGGAGTTTGCTTAGGGGGTTTAATCCCACTGAAGCTTTCTTT. The V call is TRBV30, the J call TRBJ1-1; D is perhaps TRBD1 (6 bases). Germline CDR1 reads GTSNPN; CDR2 reads SVGIG (reference sequence). The CDR3 runs 16 residues. Trimming took off 2 bases at V and 4 bases at J, with 20 bases between the two ends.

The chain is built from TRBV5-8 and TRBJ2-5; D is undetermined. The V end was cut by 4 bases, the J end by 3 bases, with 7 bases between. Germline V gene sequence: CDR1 SGHTS, CDR2 YDEGEE. This CDR3 region has 12 residues. The CDR3, as DNA: TGTGCCAGCAGCGTTTTAAAAGAGACCCAGTACTTC. It codes for CASSVLKETQYF.

This CDR3 is CASSETAGTYEQYF. The CDR3, as DNA: TGTGCCAGCAGTGAAACGGCAGGAACCTACGAGCAGTACTTC. The rearrangement uses TRBV6-1 and TRBJ2-7; no definite D call. Germline values: CDR1 MNHNS, CDR2 SASEGT. This CDR3 comprises 14 residues. Trimming removed 2 bases at V and 2 bases at J, with 10 bases between.

This clone has just a few counts. The chain combines TRBV18 with TRBJ1-1; D unclear. Germline V gene lookup returns CDR1 KGHSH and CDR2 LQKENI. V lost 2 bases and J lost 1, with 11 bases in between. The CDR3 contains 15 residues. The CDR3 loop reads CASSPGLRGNTEAFF. In DNA form, the CDR3 reads TGTGCCAGCTCACCAGGTCTTCGGGGGAACACTGAAGCTTTCTTT.

The J gene is TRBJ1-1, the V gene TRBV30, with D perhaps TRBD1 (6 bases). This CDR3 is built from 12 residues. Germline V gene data show CDR1 as GTSNPN and CDR2 as SVGIG (reference sequence). CDR3 coding DNA: TGTCTGGGGGACACGAAGAGGAACCCTGCTTTCTTT. Its protein product is CLGDTKRNPAFF. Using reference TRBV30 and TRBJ1-1 for the parts outside the CDR3, the full variable domain is SQTIHQWPATLVQPVGSPLSLECTVEGTSNPNLYWYRQAAGRGLQLLFYSVGIGQISSEVPQNLSASRPQDRQFILSSKKLLLSDSGFYLCLGDTKRNPAFFGQGTRLTVV.

V and J are TRBV30 and TRBJ1-1, with D perhaps TRBD1 (6 bases). CDR1 is GTSNPN and CDR2 is SVGIG in the germline V gene (reference sequence). This CDR3 spans 16 amino acids. Deletions cut 0 bases from V and 5 bases from J, with 19 bases between. CDR3 nucleotide sequence: TGTGCCTGGAGTGTACGACAGGCAGAGGGGTTGACTGAAGCTTTCTTT. Residues: CAWSVRQAEGLTEAFF.

This chain joins TRBV27 and TRBJ2-5; D is possibly TRBD1 (7 bases). The CDR3 consists of 15 residues. The V end lost 8 bases, the J end lost 3 bases, and 19 bases lay between the germline ends. Germline-derived CDR1 and CDR2 are MNHEY and SMNVEV (reference sequence). Written as DNA, the CDR3 is TGTGCCAGCGGCCAGGGGGGCGCCGGGGAAGAGACCCAGTACTTC. Its translation: CASGQGGAGEETQYF.

This sequence joins TRBV27 and TRBJ2-7, with 9 bases identical to TRBD1. The germline CDR1 and CDR2 sequences are MNHEY and SMNVEV (reference sequence). V shed 6 bases, J shed 4 bases, and the junction held 7 bases outside the gene matches. The CDR3 is 14 residues long. CDR3 protein: CASSLYGQGYEQYF. DNA for the CDR3: TGTGCCAGCAGCCTTTACGGACAGGGGTACGAGCAGTACTTC.